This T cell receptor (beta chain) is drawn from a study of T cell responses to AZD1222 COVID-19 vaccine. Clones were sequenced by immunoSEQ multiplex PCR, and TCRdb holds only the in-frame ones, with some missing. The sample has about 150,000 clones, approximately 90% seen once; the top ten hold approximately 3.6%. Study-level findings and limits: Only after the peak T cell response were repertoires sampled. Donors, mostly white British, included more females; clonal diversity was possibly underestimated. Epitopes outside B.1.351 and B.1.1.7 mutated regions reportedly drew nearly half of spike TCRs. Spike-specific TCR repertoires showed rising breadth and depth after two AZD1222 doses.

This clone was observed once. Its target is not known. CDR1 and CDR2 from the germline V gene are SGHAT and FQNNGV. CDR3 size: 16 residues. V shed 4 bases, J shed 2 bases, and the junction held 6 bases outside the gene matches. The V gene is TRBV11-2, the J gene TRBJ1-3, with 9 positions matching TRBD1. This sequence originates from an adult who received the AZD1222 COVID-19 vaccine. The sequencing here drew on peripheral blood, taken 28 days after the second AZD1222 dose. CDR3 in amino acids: CASSSSGQGTGNTIYF. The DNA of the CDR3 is TGTGCCAGCAGCTCCTCGGGACAGGGCACTGGAAACACCATATATTTT.